This T cell receptor (beta chain) emerged from a study of control samples from healthy donors and cancer patients. This clone appeared once. Libraries were prepared by immunoSEQ multiplex PCR; TCRdb keeps only in-frame clonotypes and omits some of them. The sample contains 60,000 to 75,000 clones, 80% to 90% of which appear only once. Germline V CDR1 and CDR2: SGHNT, YYREEE (reference sequence). Trimming cost V 3 bases and J 6 bases; bases outside gene matches: 5. The CDR3 is 14 amino acids. Sequencing used PBMCs. The chain links TRBV5-4 to TRBJ1-1, with 10 nucleotides matching TRBD1. This TCR derives from a woman aged 50 to 60 with head and neck cancer. DNA for the CDR3: TGTGCCAGCAGCTACGGACAGGGGGGGGCTGAAGCTTTCTTT. It is translated as CASSYGQGGAEAFF.